This T cell receptor beta chain derives from a study of blood T cell repertoires in COVID-19. Overall study context: Samples came from the United States, Italy and Spain, spanning acute and convalescent COVID-19.

Germline assignment: CDR1 KGHSH and CDR2 LQKENI. The V end lost 6 bases, the J end lost 4 bases, and 15 bases lay between the germline ends. This CDR3 region has 14 residues. The assay was immunoSEQ multiplex PCR, and TCRdb's table has in-frame clones only and misses some. This sample has 150,000 to 200,000 clones, with about 78% found just once. The clonotype originates from a woman aged 45-59 years with active or convalescent COVID-19. The chain joins TRBV18 to TRBJ1-1; maybe TRBD1 (6 bases). Sequenced material: peripheral blood. The CDR3 spells CASSPSGQLTEAFF. The DNA of the CDR3 is TGTGCCAGCTCGCCTTCGGGACAACTCACTGAAGCTTTCTTT.